Following are 24 T cell receptor beta chains from one sample sequenced in a study of blood T cell repertoires in COVID-19. Here immunoSEQ multiplex PCR was the method, and the copy in TCRdb shows in-frame clones only, minus some. Counted here are around 100,000 clones, about 85% occurring once; the ten biggest clones make up 13%. Sequenced material: peripheral blood. All receptors derive from a man aged 50 or older with active or convalescent COVID-19.

J is TRBJ2-4 and V is TRBV28; 10 positions match TRBD2. This CDR3 has 15 residues. The V segment lost 5 bases and the J segment 3 bases; nucleotides outside the gene matches: 4. Germline V CDR1 and CDR2: MDHEN, SYDVKM. The CDR3 sequence is CASSHRTSGKNIQYF. The CDR3 region has the DNA TGTGCCAGCAGTCACAGGACTAGCGGCAAAAACATTCAGTACTTC.

This clone was seen just once. The chain has TRBV11-2 and TRBJ1-2; possibly TRBD1 for D (6 bases). There are 14 residues in the CDR3. Germline V gives CDR1 SGHAT, CDR2 FQNNGV. V was cut by 7 bases and J by 6 bases, with 18 bases left in between. The CDR3 DNA reads TGTGCCAGCACTACCCCGTACAGGGACCATGGCTACACCTTC. Translation: CASTTPYRDHGYTF.

A note on this clone: Additional DNA sequences in this sample encode the identical CDR3. CDR3 sequence (DNA): TGCGCCAGCAGCTTGGGCCTAGCGGGAGGGTCAGAGACCCAGTACTTC. Translated: CASSLGLAGGSETQYF. V gene TRBV5-1 combines with J gene TRBJ2-5, with 12 bases aligning to TRBD2. In germline, CDR1 is SGHRS, CDR2 YFSETQ. V lost 0 bases and J lost 4; bases outside the gene matches: 4. The CDR3 covers 16 residues.

The J gene is TRBJ1-2, the V gene TRBV27; 7 bases agree with TRBD1. The CDR3 sequence is 15 residues long. The V segment lost 5 bases and the J segment 8 bases; nucleotides outside the gene matches: 14. CDR1 and CDR2 from the germline V gene are MNHEY and SMNVEV (reference sequence). CDR3 amino acids: CASSTHRDSLEGYTF. For the CDR3, the DNA is TGTGCCAGCAGTACCCACCGGGACAGCCTAGAGGGCTACACCTTC.

The chain is built from TRBV19 and TRBJ2-5; D remains ambiguous. CDR3 length: 13 amino acids. Trimming stripped 3 bases from V and 7 bases from J, with 12 bases between. Germline V CDR1 and CDR2: LNHDA, SQIVND (reference sequence). CDR3 nucleotides: TGTGCCAGTAGTATCCAGCGAGTAGGGACCCAGTACTTC. It encodes CASSIQRVGTQYF.

CDR3 nucleotides: TGTGCCAGCAGCTTGGCCGGGACAGGGTTGACTTTCTTT. As protein: CASSLAGTGLTFF. The chain carries TRBV5-4 and TRBJ1-1; 9 nucleotides agree with TRBD1. After removal of 0 bases from V and 12 bases from J, the junction contained 6 bases not matched to a gene. The CDR3 covers 13 residues. The V gene's germline CDR1 is SGHNT and CDR2 YYREEE (reference sequence).

The gene calls are TRBV13 and TRBJ2-2; D is unclear. The V end was cut by 1 base, the J end by 2 bases, with 5 bases between. The CDR3 is 14 amino acids. The germline V gene encodes CDR1 PRHDT and CDR2 FYEKMQ (reference sequence). CDR3 bases: TGTGCCAGCAGCTTAGCGGTAAACACCGGGGAGCTGTTTTTT. It codes for CASSLAVNTGELFF. Variable domain in full (rest from reference TRBV13 and TRBJ2-2): AAGVIQSPRHLIKEKRETATLKCYPIPRHDTVYWYQQGPGQDPQFLISFYEKMQSDKGSIPDRFSAQQFSDYHSELNMSSLELGDSALYFCASSLAVNTGELFFGEGSRLTVL.

The chain recombines TRBV5-1 with TRBJ1-1; D ambiguous. From germline, CDR1 is SGHRS and CDR2 YFSETQ. CDR3 length: 16 amino acids. Trimming stripped 1 base from V and 4 bases from J, with 17 bases between. The CDR3 DNA reads TGCGCCAGCAGCTTGTTCGATCTGGGAGAGGCCACTGAAGCTTTCTTT. It yields the protein CASSLFDLGEATEAFF.

The chain uses TRBV7-3 and TRBJ1-1; a weak D match, TRBD1 (6 bases). V was trimmed by 2 bases and J by 0 bases, leaving 13 bases between them. The CDR3 covers 16 residues. Germline V lookup: CDR1 SGHTA, CDR2 FQGTGA. The chain's CDR3 is CASSLARTDLNTEAFF. Written as DNA, the CDR3 is TGTGCCAGCAGCTTAGCTCGGACAGATTTGAACACTGAAGCTTTCTTT.

CDR3 sequence: CASSTPGGTSYEQYF. The DNA for the CDR3 is TGTGCCAGCAGTACCCCCGGGGGAACCTCCTACGAGCAGTACTTC. The rearrangement joins TRBV27 to TRBJ2-7; TRBD2 is a possible D gene (6 bases). The CDR3 consists of 15 residues. The V and J ends lost 5 bases and 0 bases respectively, with 14 bases between them. Germline CDR1 and CDR2: MNHEY and SMNVEV (reference sequence).

V usage is TRBV10-3 and J usage is TRBJ2-1; 9 bases are a match to TRBD2. Germline lookup yields CDR1 ENHRY and CDR2 SYGVKD. The CDR3 sequence is 13 residues long. The V gene end was trimmed by 4 bases and the J gene end by 10 bases; junction bases not matched to a gene: 5. The CDR3 is CAISVAGGEEQFF. The DNA of the CDR3 is TGTGCCATCAGTGTGGCGGGGGGGGAGGAGCAGTTCTTC.

Written as DNA, the CDR3 is TGTGCCAGCAGCCCACAACCCGGACAGGCAAGCGGACTCTCTTCACCCCTCCACTTT. Protein: CASSPQPGQASGLSSPLHF. The V and J genes are TRBV7-6 and TRBJ1-6, with TRBD1 identical over 7 bases. Germline CDR1 SGHVS, CDR2 FNYEAQ. The length of the CDR3 is 19 residues. V trimming: 5 bases; J trimming: 9 bases; junction bases outside the gene matches: 22.

The chain links TRBV5-6 to TRBJ1-3; D ambiguous. Trimming stripped 4 bases from V and 1 base from J, with 6 bases between. Germline V CDR1 and CDR2: SGHDT, YYEEEE. This CDR3 is 13 amino acids long. CDR3 sequence: CASSRESGNTIYF. In DNA, the CDR3 is TGTGCCAGCAGCCGGGAGTCTGGAAACACCATATATTTT.

V usage is TRBV5-1 and J usage is TRBJ1-1; TRBD1 matches at 10 bases. The CDR3 sequence is 14 residues long. Germline loops: CDR1 SGHRS, CDR2 YFSETQ. Losses at the gene ends were 3 bases for V and 4 bases for J; bases not matched to a gene: 3. CDR3 DNA: TGCGCCAGCAGCTACGGACAGGGGGGCACTGAAGCTTTCTTT. This encodes CASSYGQGGTEAFF.

This clone was seen a handful of times. The chain employs TRBV24-1 and TRBJ2-3; 11 positions match TRBD1. Trimming took 7 bases from V and 4 from J; bases not matched to a gene: 3. The germline V gene encodes CDR1 KGHDR and CDR2 SFDVKD. The CDR3 runs to 14 residues. The CDR3 loop is CATRPGQGADTQYF. The CDR3 DNA sequence: TGTGCCACCAGACCGGGACAGGGGGCAGATACGCAGTATTTT.

This chain connects TRBV24-1 to TRBJ2-7, with D perhaps matching TRBD1 (6 bases). Germline V gives CDR1 KGHDR, CDR2 SFDVKD. The CDR3 has 11 residues. The V end lost 4 bases, the J end lost 11 bases, and 11 bases lay between the germline ends. CDR3 coding DNA: TGTGCCACCAGTGACTATCACAGGGAGTACTTC. Residues: CATSDYHREYF.

The genes are TRBV24-1 and TRBJ1-5, with a weak D call TRBD1 (6 bases). The CDR3 is 14 residues long. Germline CDR1 reads KGHDR; CDR2 reads SFDVKD. Trimming shortened V by 4 bases and J by 4 bases, and 10 bases separated the two germline ends. CDR3 nucleotide sequence: TGTGCCACCAGTGACCCGGGACAAAATCAGCCCCAGCATTTT. This encodes CATSDPGQNQPQHF.

The chain couples TRBV15 to TRBJ1-6, with unresolved D. Trimming removed 6 bases from V and 5 bases from J, with 11 bases in between. Germline CDR1 is LNHNV and CDR2 is YYDKDF (reference sequence). The CDR3 is 14 amino acids. Here the CDR3 reads CATRTPGHNSPLHF. The CDR3 DNA is TGTGCCACCAGAACTCCCGGTCATAATTCACCCCTCCACTTT.

Turning to this clone: Without the conserved terminal phenylalanine or tryptophan, this CDR3 likely stems from a read error. V usage is TRBV24-1 and J usage is TRBJ1-2; 9 nucleotides line up with TRBD1. J gave up 4 bases and V 4 bases, and 6 bases lay outside the gene matches. The CDR3 spans 15 residues. The V gene's germline CDR1 is KGHDR and CDR2 SFDVKD. The CDR3: CATSDQTTGGYGYTL. CDR3 coding DNA: TGTGCCACCAGTGACCAAACGACAGGGGGCTATGGCTACACCCTC.

This chain links TRBV19 with TRBJ2-7, with 9 positions matching TRBD1. There are 15 residues in the CDR3. The germline CDR1 and CDR2 sequences are LNHDA and SQIVND (reference sequence). V was clipped by 3 bases and J by 3 bases; unmatched bases: 6. CDR3 coding DNA: TGTGCCAGTAGTATCGGGACAGGGCTATACTACGAGCAGTACTTC. It yields the protein CASSIGTGLYYEQYF. Based on the CDR3 plus reference TRBV19 and TRBJ2-7, the full variable domain is DGGITQSPKYLFRKEGQNVTLSCEQNLNHDAMYWYRQDPGQGLRLIYYSQIVNDFQKGDIAEGYSVSREKKESFPLTVTSAQKNPTAFYLCASSIGTGLYYEQYFGPGTRLTVT.

This chain joins TRBV7-2 and TRBJ2-3; 14 bases fit TRBD2. The CDR3 is 14 amino acids. Germline trimming cut 5 bases from V and 9 bases from J; bases unmatched to any gene: 4. Germline values: CDR1 SGHTA, CDR2 FQGNSA. The CDR3 sequence is CASSLGLAGDTQYF. CDR3 DNA sequence: TGTGCCAGCAGCCTGGGACTAGCGGGAGACACGCAGTATTTT.

The J gene is TRBJ2-3, the V gene TRBV12-3 or TRBV12-4; TRBD2 is a possible D gene (6 bases). V lost 5 bases and J 2 bases, leaving 8 bases between the germline ends. The CDR3 spans 13 residues. Here the CDR3 DNA reads TGTGCCAGCAGTGGCGGGGTCACAGATACGCAGTATTTT. It specifies CASSGGVTDTQYF.

The rearrangement joins TRBV28 to TRBJ1-3; no reliable D call. Germline V gene lookup returns CDR1 MDHEN and CDR2 SYDVKM. This CDR3 contains 12 residues. The V end lost 3 bases, the J end lost 4 bases, and 4 bases lay between the germline ends. CDR3 nucleotides: TGTGCCAGCAGTTTCCGGGGAAACACCATATATTTT. Translation gives CASSFRGNTIYF.

J is TRBJ2-5 and V is TRBV7-9; 12 bases map to TRBD1. V shed 4 bases and J 5 bases; nucleotides not matched to a gene: 8. This CDR3 contains 16 residues. Per the germline V gene, CDR1 is SEHNR and CDR2 is FQNEAQ (reference sequence). CDR3 region: CASSYAGTGGGETQYF. DNA of the CDR3: TGTGCCAGCAGCTACGCCGGGACAGGGGGCGGGGAGACCCAGTACTTC.